These T cell receptor beta chains were read from a single sample in a study of shared clonotypes between healthy human individuals. Measured with immunoSEQ multiplex PCR; TCRdb has only the in-frame clones, and not every one. The sample includes about 2.3 million clones, 80% to 95% of them seen just once. The sequenced material came from naive CD4+ T cells from PBMCs. These receptor sequences come from a man aged 18 to 30 in good health. Some clones in this sample may be carry-over from other donors' samples. Each CDR3 is given with its conserved first and last residue. The D gene is left open where the match is weak. A row's size may be missing; if present it is once, few, many or a size class.

TRBV21-1	TRBJ1-1	-	-	CASSKDEGTEAFF	TGTGCCAGCAGCAAAGACGAGGGCACTGAAGCTTTCTTT
TRBV25-1	TRBJ2-7	-	-	CASRGNVEQYF	TGTGCCAGCAGGGGGAATGTTGAGCAGTACTTC
TRBV18	TRBJ1-5	-	-	CASSRDKSNQPQHF	TGTGCCAGCTCTCGGGACAAGAGCAATCAGCCCCAGCATTTT
TRBV11-2	TRBJ1-1	-	-	CASRPLQGLNAEAFF	TGTGCCAGCAGACCATTACAGGGCCTGAACGCTGAAGCTTTCTTT
TRBV7-3	TRBJ2-1	few	TRBD2	CASSPGQGLAGNEQFF	TGTGCCAGCAGCCCCGGTCAGGGACTAGCGGGGAATGAGCAGTTCTTC
TRBV18	TRBJ2-5	-	TRBD2	CASSPILADQETQYF	TGTGCCAGCTCACCAATCCTAGCGGACCAAGAGACCCAGTACTTC
TRBV6-6	TRBJ1-1	once	-	CATQPQGNTEAFF	TGTGCCACTCAACCACAGGGGAACACTGAAGCTTTCTTT
TRBV7-8	TRBJ1-4	-	-	CASSLGSATNEKLFF	TGTGCCAGCAGCTTAGGGAGTGCAACTAATGAAAAACTGTTTTTT
TRBV6-1	TRBJ2-1	-	-	CASIQSSTRNEQFF	TGTGCCAGCATACAGTCGTCCACGAGGAATGAGCAGTTCTTC
TRBV7-3	TRBJ2-3	-	TRBD1	CASSPMTGWQYF	TGTGCCAGCAGCCCGATGACAGGGTGGCAGTATTTT
TRBV4-1	TRBJ2-1	-	-	CASSRLALPNEQFF	TGCGCCAGCAGCCGCCTGGCCCTTCCCAATGAGCAGTTCTTC
TRBV7-8	TRBJ2-3	-	TRBD1	CASSLLTGTDTQYF	TGTGCCAGCAGCCTATTGACAGGGACAGATACGCAGTATTTT
TRBV18	TRBJ2-3	-	TRBD1	CASSPPGQDSTDTQYF	TGTGCCAGCTCACCACCGGGACAGGATTCCACAGATACGCAGTATTTT
TRBV7-6	TRBJ2-7	-	-	CASSLGGRGYEQYF	TGTGCCAGCAGCTTAGGAGGTAGGGGCTACGAGCAGTACTTC
TRBV5-1	TRBJ2-5	-	-	CASSLTWETQYF	TGCGCCAGCAGCTTGACATGGGAGACCCAGTACTTC
TRBV28	TRBJ2-6	once	-	CASSYGLSGANVLTF	TGTGCCAGCAGTTACGGCCTCTCTGGGGCCAACGTCCTGACTTTC
TRBV6-6	TRBJ1-1	-	-	CASSYSPGGSKAFF	TGTGCCAGCAGTTACTCTCCGGGGGGGTCGAAGGCTTTCTTT
TRBV5-1	TRBJ2-1	-	TRBD2	CASSPRTSGRVVEQFF	TGCGCCAGCAGCCCCAGGACTAGCGGGAGAGTAGTTGAGCAGTTCTTC
TRBV5-1	TRBJ1-2	few	-	CASSRDGTNYGYTF	TGCGCCAGCAGCCGGGACGGAACTAACTATGGCTACACCTTC
TRBV28	TRBJ2-3	-	-	CASSLFKGKFTSTDTQYF	TGTGCCAGCAGTTTATTTAAGGGAAAATTTACTAGCACAGATACGCAGTATTTT
TRBV6-4	TRBJ2-7	-	-	CASSAEIAREQYF	TGTGCCAGCAGTGCCGAAATAGCGCGGGAGCAGTACTTC
TRBV6-5	TRBJ1-5	-	-	CASSPRGRGNQPQHF	TGTGCCAGCAGTCCCAGGGGCCGGGGCAATCAGCCCCAGCATTTT
TRBV28	TRBJ1-5	few	-	CASGLNQPQHF	TGTGCCAGCGGCCTCAATCAGCCCCAGCATTTT
TRBV19	TRBJ2-7	-	-	CASSSMSYEQYF	TGTGCCAGTAGCTCAATGTCCTACGAGCAGTACTTC
TRBV29-1	TRBJ1-1	-	-	CSAVSGRGNTEAFF	TGCAGCGCTGTCAGTGGCAGGGGGAACACTGAAGCTTTCTTT
TRBV7-3	TRBJ1-1	-	-	CASKIQENTEAFF	TGTGCCAGCAAGATTCAGGAGAACACTGAAGCTTTCTTT
TRBV28	TRBJ2-5	-	-	CASSLLFRQETQYF	TGTGCCAGCAGTTTATTATTCCGCCAAGAGACCCAGTACTTC
TRBV2	TRBJ1-1	once	-	CASSESDNWFSEAFF	TGTGCCAGCAGTGAGTCGGACAACTGGTTTTCTGAAGCTTTCTTT
TRBV18	TRBJ1-2	-	TRBD1	CASSPGRGFYGYTF	TGTGCCAGCTCACCCGGCAGGGGGTTCTATGGCTACACCTTC
TRBV9	TRBJ1-1	-	-	CASSVTLNTEAFF	TGTGCCAGCAGCGTGACATTGAACACTGAAGCTTTCTTT
TRBV28	TRBJ1-4	once	-	CASSLFGSTNEKLFF	TGTGCCAGCAGTTTATTCGGTTCAACTAATGAAAAACTGTTTTTT
TRBV5-1	TRBJ2-1	-	TRBD2	CASSYGLASYNEQFF	TGCGCCAGCAGCTACGGACTAGCGTCTTACAATGAGCAGTTCTTC
TRBV7-9	TRBJ1-1	-	TRBD1	CASSSGGIGEAFF	TGTGCCAGCAGCTCAGGGGGGATAGGAGAAGCTTTCTTT
TRBV28	TRBJ2-1	-	-	CASSLGYEQFF	TGTGCCAGCAGTTTAGGGTATGAGCAGTTCTTC
TRBV28	TRBJ1-2	-	-	CASSLGPRPNYGYTF	TGTGCCAGCAGTTTAGGCCCGCGGCCGAACTATGGCTACACCTTC
TRBV19	TRBJ2-7	-	-	CASRRTRGETYEQYF	TGTGCCAGTAGAAGGACTCGGGGAGAGACCTACGAGCAGTACTTC
TRBV7-9	TRBJ1-5	-	-	CASSSKDSLVPQHF	TGTGCCAGCAGCTCCAAGGACAGTTTAGTGCCCCAGCATTTT
TRBV28	TRBJ2-2	-	TRBD1	CASSFGQGRAGELFF	TGTGCCAGCAGTTTCGGACAGGGTCGCGCCGGGGAGCTGTTTTTT
TRBV2	TRBJ1-2	-	-	CASRRVNYGYTF	TGTGCCAGCAGAAGGGTTAACTATGGCTACACCTTC
TRBV9	TRBJ2-1	-	-	CASSVGSAGYNEQFF	TGTGCCAGCAGCGTAGGTTCAGCGGGCTACAATGAGCAGTTCTTC
TRBV9	TRBJ1-5	-	-	CASSTDNQPQHF	TGTGCCAGCAGCACGGACAATCAGCCCCAGCATTTT
TRBV9	TRBJ1-4	-	-	CASSPSGTGNEKLFF	TGTGCCAGCAGCCCAAGTGGGACTGGCAATGAAAAACTGTTTTTT
TRBV9	TRBJ1-5	-	-	CASSADMDQPQHF	TGTGCCAGCAGCGCTGACATGGATCAGCCCCAGCATTTT
TRBV6-5	TRBJ2-1	-	-	CASSSHLARAYNEQFF	TGTGCCAGCAGTTCCCACCTAGCGAGAGCCTACAATGAGCAGTTCTTC
TRBV11-2	TRBJ2-7	once	-	CASSQEGGEQYF	TGTGCCAGCAGTCAAGAAGGTGGCGAGCAGTACTTC
TRBV5-1	TRBJ2-6	-	-	CASSYIGGAGANVLTF	TGCGCCAGCAGTTACATCGGGGGCGCTGGGGCCAACGTCCTGACTTTC
TRBV7-6	TRBJ1-2	-	TRBD1	CASSFGTATTYGYTF	TGTGCCAGCAGCTTTGGGACAGCTACGACCTATGGCTACACCTTC
TRBV28	TRBJ1-1	-	-	CASSWVGRVNTEAFF	TGTGCCAGCAGTTGGGTTGGAAGGGTCAACACTGAAGCTTTCTTT
TRBV2	TRBJ1-1	few	-	CASSVSSGLKRTEAFF	TGTGCCAGCAGTGTCTCCTCGGGACTGAAGAGGACTGAAGCTTTCTTT
TRBV7-6	TRBJ1-1	-	-	CASSSQGMNTEAFF	TGTGCCAGCAGCTCCCAGGGCATGAACACTGAAGCTTTCTTT
TRBV2	TRBJ2-7	-	TRBD2	CASRGGRSGITEQYF	TGTGCCAGCCGGGGGGGTCGGAGCGGGATAACCGAGCAGTACTTC
TRBV20-1	TRBJ1-2	once	-	CSARHTGGYTF	TGCAGTGCTAGACATACTGGCGGCTACACCTTC
TRBV28	TRBJ2-7	-	TRBD2	CASSLAGTSGSPGGF	TGTGCCAGCAGTTTGGCCGGGACTAGCGGGAGCCCGGGCGGATTC